The next 7 T cell receptor beta chains were all read from a single sample in a study of PD-1 blockade in classical Hodgkin lymphoma. Sequenced by immunoSEQ multiplex PCR; TCRdb stores in-frame clones only, minus some. This sample has about 11,000 clones, with 80% found just once. Each patient's relapse followed autologous stem cell transplantation, and brentuximab vedotin exposure varied. The source material was peripheral blood mononuclear cells (PBMCs), sampled before the second cycle of nivolumab. These receptors were collected from a human donor with classical Hodgkin lymphoma.

This clone appeared once. The chain recombines TRBV28 with TRBJ2-5; the D call may be TRBD1 or TRBD2 (5 bases each). This CDR3 has 15 residues. Between the trimmed V and J ends, which lost 3 bases and 1 base, there was a span of 12 bases. CDR1 MDHEN and CDR2 SYDVKM come from the germline V gene. CDR3 protein: CASSFRDLLQETQYF. The CDR3 DNA reads TGTGCCAGCAGTTTCCGGGACCTCCTCCAAGAGACCCAGTACTTC.

This chain connects TRBV19 to TRBJ1-3, with D hard to call. The length of the CDR3 is 17 residues. Looked up from germline, CDR1 is LNHDA and CDR2 is SQIVND (reference sequence). V shed 3 bases and J shed 0 bases, with 15 bases lying between them. In DNA, the CDR3 is TGTGCCAGTAGTATTAATTTAGGCACCCTCTCTGGAAACACCATATATTTT. This gives the protein CASSINLGTLSGNTIYF.

V and J are TRBV25-1 and TRBJ1-2; 7 positions agree with TRBD1. Germline V gene sequence: CDR1 MGHDK, CDR2 SYGVNS. Trimming removed 1 base from V and 4 bases from J; junction bases left unmatched: 9. The CDR3 runs 16 residues. CDR3 bases: TGTGCCAGCAGTGAATTAGGGGGCGGTTCGAGCTATGGCTACACCTTC. It is translated as CASSELGGGSSYGYTF.

This clone has only one observation. The chain joins TRBV18 to TRBJ1-6; 9 bases line up with TRBD1. CDR1 KGHSH and CDR2 LQKENI come from the germline V gene. V was clipped by 4 bases and J by 6 bases; unmatched bases: 4. The CDR3 has 15 amino acids. The CDR3 sequence: CASSLDRGLNSPLHF. The CDR3 DNA follows: TGTGCCAGCTCACTGGACAGGGGACTTAATTCACCCCTCCACTTT.

The chain recombines TRBV5-1 with TRBJ2-7, with D possibly matching TRBD2 (5 bases). Germline loops: CDR1 SGHRS, CDR2 YFSETQ. CDR3 length: 14 amino acids. V was clipped by 6 bases and J by 1 base, with 14 bases between them. Here the CDR3 reads CASTKAGSSYEQYF. In nucleotides, the CDR3 is TGCGCCAGCACTAAGGCGGGTTCATCCTACGAGCAGTACTTC.

The sample holds a few counts of this clone. The V gene is TRBV7-9, the J gene TRBJ2-1; D may match TRBD1 or TRBD2 (6 bases each). Germline CDR1 SEHNR, CDR2 FQNEAQ (reference sequence). The CDR3 spans 15 residues. The V end lost 7 bases, the J end lost 6 bases, and 19 bases lay between the germline ends. CDR3 in DNA: TGTGCCAGCACCTCGTCTGGCGAGGGGGGCAATGAGCAGTTCTTC. This sequence encodes CASTSSGEGGNEQFF.

The CDR3 DNA reads TGCAGCGTTGAAGTCACAGGAGCCTACGAGCAGTACTTC. It translates to CSVEVTGAYEQYF. The chain links TRBV29-1 to TRBJ2-7; D is perhaps TRBD1 (5 bases). V was pared by 1 base and J by 2 bases, with 9 bases between. CDR1 and CDR2 from the germline V gene are SQVTM and ANQGSEA. The CDR3 has 13 residues.